Below, one T cell receptor (beta chain) is given with its context. The entry originates in a study of blood T cell repertoires in COVID-19. Per the original methods: By means of reference gene primer amplification, nucleated cell counts were estimated. Profiling relied on immunoSEQ multiplex PCR, and the TCRdb table lists in-frame clones only, not all of them. That table furnishes V, J and clone size, whereas the DNA furnished D and trimming. This sample yields 45,000 or so clones, of which about 85% are seen a single time; about 14% belongs to the top ten. Germline loops: CDR1 SGHVS, CDR2 FQNEAQ. The CDR3 sequence is 16 residues long. Trimming at V came to 5 bases and at J to 7 bases, leaving 12 bases not matched to a gene.

The clonotype was recovered from a human donor in a cohort sampled during active COVID-19. Sequenced: peripheral blood. The chain is built from TRBV7-8 and TRBJ2-1; TRBD1 agrees at 9 bases. The CDR3 is CASSPTGTGSGNEQFF. CDR3 nucleotides: TGTGCCAGCAGCCCGACCGGGACAGGGTCGGGTAATGAGCAGTTCTTC. Based on the CDR3 plus reference TRBV7-8 and TRBJ2-1, the full variable domain is GAGVSQSPRYKVAKRGQDVALRCDPISGHVSLFWYQQALGQGPEFLTYFQNEAQLDKSGLPSDRFFAERPEGSVSTLKIQRTQQEDSAVYLCASSPTGTGSGNEQFFGPGTRLTVL.